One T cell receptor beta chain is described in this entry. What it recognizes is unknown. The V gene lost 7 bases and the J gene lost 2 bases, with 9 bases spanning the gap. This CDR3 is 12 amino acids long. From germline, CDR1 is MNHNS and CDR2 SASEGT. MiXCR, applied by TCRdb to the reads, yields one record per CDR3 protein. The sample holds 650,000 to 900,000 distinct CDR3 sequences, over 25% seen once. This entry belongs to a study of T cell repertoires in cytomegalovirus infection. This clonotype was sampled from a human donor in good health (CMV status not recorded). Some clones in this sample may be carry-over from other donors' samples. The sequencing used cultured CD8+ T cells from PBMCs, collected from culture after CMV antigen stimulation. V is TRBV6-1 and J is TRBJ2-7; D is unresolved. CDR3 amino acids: CASKTSPYEQYF. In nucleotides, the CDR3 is TGTGCCAGCAAGACATCACCCTACGAGCAGTACTTC.